A selection of T cell receptor beta chains follows, all from one sample in a study of STAT5B mutations in CD4+ large granular lymphocyte leukemia. Sequencing was performed with immunoSEQ multiplex PCR; in TCRdb, only in-frame clones are kept and a portion is missing. This table has about 30,000 clones, roughly two thirds appearing once. The specimen was CD4+ T cells from blood buffy coats. The source is a human donor in good health. Both conserved end residues are part of each CDR3. The D gene is left open where the match is weak. Only some rows state a clone size, as once, few, many or a class for expanded clones.

j_call v_call clone_size d_call cdr3_aa cdr3_nt
TRBJ1-6 TRBV11-2 NA NA CASSLAGGTNSPLHF TGTGCCAGCAGCTTGGCCGGGGGGACTAATTCACCCCTCCACTTT
TRBJ1-1 TRBV5-4 NA NA CASSLGAGANTEAFF TGTGCCAGCAGCTTGGGGGCGGGGGCCAACACTGAAGCTTTCTTT
TRBJ1-5 TRBV19 NA NA CASSIDSREPQHF TGTGCCAGTAGTATAGATTCCAGGGAGCCCCAGCATTTT
TRBJ1-5 TRBV9 NA TRBD1 CASSVGWTGNQPQHF TGTGCCAGCAGCGTAGGATGGACAGGAAATCAGCCCCAGCATTTT
TRBJ1-5 TRBV9 NA NA CASSLGESQPQHF TGTGCCAGCAGCCTAGGGGAGAGTCAGCCCCAGCATTTT
TRBJ2-7 TRBV7-9 NA NA CASSFNRGGEQYF TGTGCCAGCAGCTTCAACAGGGGGGGGGAGCAGTACTTC
TRBJ1-6 TRBV6-1 NA TRBD1 CASSSPGQGSFGLHF TGTGCCAGCAGTAGCCCGGGACAGGGGTCGTTCGGCCTCCACTTT
TRBJ1-2 TRBV6-5 NA NA CASSPLSGAEDGYTF TGTGCCAGCAGTCCCCTTTCGGGGGCCGAGGATGGCTACACCTTC
TRBJ1-2 TRBV5-6 NA NA CASSFGTVRNYGYTF TGTGCCAGCAGTTTTGGTACAGTACGTAACTATGGCTACACCTTC
TRBJ2-1 TRBV19 few TRBD1 CASSPRDRAEQFF TGTGCCAGTAGTCCCCGGGACAGGGCTGAGCAGTTCTTC
TRBJ1-6 TRBV2 few NA CASKGDYNSPLHF TGTGCCAGCAAAGGAGACTATAATTCACCCCTCCACTTT
TRBJ2-3 TRBV6-5 few NA CASSPPHREDTQYF TGTGCCAGCAGCCCACCCCACAGGGAGGATACGCAGTATTTT
TRBJ1-2 TRBV5-4 NA TRBD1 CASSKQGTDGYTF TGTGCCAGCAGCAAACAGGGGACCGATGGCTACACCTTC
TRBJ1-2 TRBV9 NA NA CASSGPRRSVDGYTF TGTGCCAGCAGCGGACCCAGACGGTCGGTGGATGGCTACACCTTC
TRBJ1-2 TRBV29-1 NA TRBD1 CSAPTGGVSGYTF TGCAGCGCACCGACAGGGGGCGTTTCTGGCTACACCTTC
TRBJ1-3 TRBV7-9 few NA CASSRAGSGNTIYF TGTGCCAGCAGCCGGGCGGGGTCTGGAAACACCATATATTTT
TRBJ1-5 TRBV12-5 NA NA CASGSLRGSPLEWQPQHF TGTGCTAGTGGTTCCCTACGGGGATCCCCGTTAGAATGGCAGCCCCAGCATTTT
TRBJ2-5 TRBV18 NA NA CASSPPVGETQYF TGTGCCAGCTCACCACCGGTCGGGGAGACCCAGTACTTC
TRBJ1-2 TRBV6-5 few TRBD1 CASRGDRVSGYTF TGTGCCAGCAGAGGGGACAGGGTTTCTGGCTACACCTTC
TRBJ2-3 TRBV13 once TRBD1 CASSARQGRLSTDTQYF TGTGCCAGCAGCGCCAGACAGGGGCGCCTAAGCACAGATACGCAGTATTTT
TRBJ2-3 TRBV19 NA NA CASSTLVRDTQYF TGTGCCAGTAGTACCCTTGTCCGGGATACGCAGTATTTT
TRBJ2-4 TRBV2 once NA CASRETPLAKNIQYF TGTGCCAGCAGAGAGACTCCGCTAGCCAAAAACATTCAGTACTTC
TRBJ1-1 TRBV19 few NA CASSIGGSRTEAFF TGTGCCAGTAGTATAGGGGGCTCGCGAACTGAAGCTTTCTTT
TRBJ2-7 TRBV5-6 NA TRBD2 CASSLVLAGVGEQYF TGTGCCAGCAGCTTGGTTCTAGCGGGGGTGGGCGAGCAGTACTTC
TRBJ1-1 TRBV2 NA TRBD1 CASSAEQGQGGTEAFF TGTGCCAGCAGTGCAGAACAGGGGCAAGGCGGCACTGAAGCTTTCTTT
TRBJ1-5 TRBV9 NA NA CASSNGRDNQPQHF TGTGCCAGCAGCAACGGACGGGACAATCAGCCCCAGCATTTT
TRBJ1-2 TRBV4-1 NA NA CASSQQQGSNYGYTF TGCGCCAGCAGCCAACAACAGGGATCGAACTATGGCTACACCTTC
TRBJ2-5 TRBV11-2 NA TRBD2 CASSPGASGGRYQETQYF TGTGCCAGCAGCCCGGGGGCTAGCGGGGGGCGGTACCAAGAGACCCAGTACTTC
TRBJ1-5 TRBV18 NA NA CASSPRDGNQPQHF TGTGCCAGCTCACCACGAGACGGCAATCAGCCCCAGCATTTT
TRBJ2-3 TRBV6-5 NA NA CASSYSSGFRTDTQYF TGTGCCAGCAGTTACTCGTCAGGGTTCCGCACAGATACGCAGTATTTT
TRBJ2-1 TRBV28 NA TRBD1 CASRLSRQGPYNEQFF TGTGCCAGCAGACTCTCTCGACAGGGTCCCTACAATGAGCAGTTCTTC
TRBJ2-3 TRBV5-4 NA NA CASSLGFQITDTQYF TGTGCCAGCAGCTTGGGCTTCCAGATCACAGATACGCAGTATTTT
TRBJ2-1 TRBV6-5 NA NA CASSYSGYNNERFF TGTGCCAGCAGTTACTCGGGGTATAACAATGAGCGGTTCTTC
TRBJ1-1 TRBV7-6 NA NA CASSPTERGTEAFF TGTGCCAGCAGCCCGACAGAAAGGGGCACTGAAGCTTTCTTT
TRBJ2-3 TRBV5-1 NA TRBD2 CASSFSGGAADTQYF TGCGCCAGCAGCTTTAGCGGGGGGGCTGCAGATACGCAGTATTTT
TRBJ1-1 TRBV4-1 few NA CASSQAGVRGNTEAFF TGCGCCAGCAGCCAAGCCGGGGTTAGGGGGAACACTGAAGCTTTCTTT
TRBJ1-1 TRBV19 few NA CASSEVSGGPEAFF TGTGCCAGTAGTGAGGTATCGGGGGGCCCTGAAGCTTTCTTT
TRBJ1-5 TRBV30 few NA CAWSLERRLLSQSQHF TGTGCCTGGAGTTTGGAGAGGAGGTTACTATCTCAGTCCCAGCATTTT
TRBJ1-1 TRBV10-3 few NA CAISDPGYTEAFF TGTGCCATCAGTGACCCAGGGTACACTGAAGCTTTCTTT
TRBJ2-2 TRBV5-8 NA NA CASSLMGTGELFF TGTGCCAGCAGCTTGATGGGGACCGGGGAGCTGTTTTTT
TRBJ2-3 TRBV7-3 NA NA CASSSGYVSSANTDTQYF TGTGCCAGCAGCTCGGGATACGTCTCTAGCGCAAACACAGATACGCAGTATTTT
TRBJ2-7 TRBV7-2 NA TRBD2 CASSLSGGQYEQYF TGTGCCAGCAGCTTATCGGGGGGGCAATACGAGCAGTACTTC
TRBJ1-4 TRBV27 NA TRBD1 CASSLRPMGQGAGEKLFF TGTGCCAGCAGTTTACGGCCGATGGGACAGGGGGCTGGTGAAAAACTGTTTTTT
TRBJ1-6 TRBV2 NA NA CASTPGSRALHF TGTGCCAGCACCCCCGGGTCCCGGGCCCTCCACTTT
TRBJ2-3 TRBV29-1 NA NA CSVDRVSTDTQYF TGCAGCGTTGATAGGGTTAGCACAGATACGCAGTATTTT
TRBJ2-3 TRBV4-1 NA TRBD1 CASSQGDRVTDTQYF TGCGCCAGCAGCCAAGGCGACAGGGTCACAGATACGCAGTATTTT
TRBJ1-3 TRBV30 NA NA CAWRSIDWSSGNTIYF TGTGCCTGGAGATCAATTGACTGGAGCTCTGGAAACACCATATATTTT
TRBJ2-1 TRBV9 NA TRBD2 CASSAGSGGAGEQFF TGTGCCAGCAGCGCAGGGAGCGGGGGGGCCGGTGAGCAGTTCTTC
TRBJ1-4 TRBV7-8 NA NA CASRDKNEKLFF TGTGCCAGCCGGGACAAAAATGAAAAACTGTTTTTT
TRBJ2-1 TRBV5-4 NA TRBD2 CASSPGLAGGNNEQFF TGTGCCAGCAGCCCCGGACTAGCGGGGGGGAACAATGAGCAGTTCTTC
TRBJ2-1 TRBV7-2 NA TRBD2 CASSLVRGSSYNEQFF TGTGCCAGCAGCTTAGTGCGGGGGAGCTCCTACAATGAGCAGTTCTTC
TRBJ1-2 TRBV5-6 few NA CASSRGRTNYGYTF TGTGCCAGCAGCCGTGGGAGAACTAACTATGGCTACACCTTC
TRBJ2-4 TRBV10-2 NA TRBD1 CATQTGMLAKNIQYF TGCGCCACCCAGACAGGGATGCTAGCCAAAAACATTCAGTACTTC